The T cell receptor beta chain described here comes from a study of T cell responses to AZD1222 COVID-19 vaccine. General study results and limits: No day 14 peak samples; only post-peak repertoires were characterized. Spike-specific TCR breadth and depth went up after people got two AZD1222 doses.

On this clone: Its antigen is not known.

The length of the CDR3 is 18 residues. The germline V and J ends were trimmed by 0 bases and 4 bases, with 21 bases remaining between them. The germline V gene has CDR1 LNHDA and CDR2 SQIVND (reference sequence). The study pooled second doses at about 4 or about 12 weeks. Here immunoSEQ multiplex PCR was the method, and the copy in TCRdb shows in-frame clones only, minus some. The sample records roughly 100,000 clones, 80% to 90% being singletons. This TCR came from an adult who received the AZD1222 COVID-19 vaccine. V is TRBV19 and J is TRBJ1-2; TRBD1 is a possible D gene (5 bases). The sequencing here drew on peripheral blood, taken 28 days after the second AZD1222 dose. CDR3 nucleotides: TGTGCCAGTAGTATAGATACCACGGTTGGACGGGGGTTCTATGGCTACACCTTC. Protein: CASSIDTTVGRGFYGYTF.